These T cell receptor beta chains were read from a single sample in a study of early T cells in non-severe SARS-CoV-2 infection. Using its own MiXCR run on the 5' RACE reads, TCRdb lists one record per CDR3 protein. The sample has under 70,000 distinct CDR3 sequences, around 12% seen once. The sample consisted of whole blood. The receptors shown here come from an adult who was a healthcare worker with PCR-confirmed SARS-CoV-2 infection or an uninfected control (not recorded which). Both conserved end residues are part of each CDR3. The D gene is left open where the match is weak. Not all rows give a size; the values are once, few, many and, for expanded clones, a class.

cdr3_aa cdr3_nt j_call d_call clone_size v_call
CASSLRGGTTDTQYF TGTGCCAGCAGCTTGCGAGGCGGTACCACAGATACGCAGTATTTT TRBJ2-3 NA few TRBV7-9
CSARKGGTGENEQFF TGCAGTGCTAGAAAGGGGGGGACAGGCGAAAATGAGCAGTTCTTC TRBJ2-1 NA NA TRBV20-1
CASSFDADTQYF TGTGCCAGCAGCTTTGATGCAGATACGCAGTATTTT TRBJ2-3 NA NA TRBV5-4
CASSRTVNQPQHF TGTGCCAGCAGTCGGACAGTCAATCAGCCCCAGCATTTT TRBJ1-5 NA many TRBV28
CSVGLVDEQFF TGCAGCGTCGGACTAGTGGATGAGCAGTTCTTC TRBJ2-1 TRBD2 few TRBV29-1
CASGSGQYNQPQHF TGCGCCAGCGGGTCGGGACAGTACAATCAGCCCCAGCATTTT TRBJ1-5 TRBD1 NA TRBV10-2
CSARDRRTNTEAFF TGCAGTGCTAGAGATCGTCGGACGAACACTGAAGCTTTCTTT TRBJ1-1 NA few TRBV20-1
CSAGQGAAEAFF TGCAGCGCTGGACAGGGGGCTGCTGAAGCTTTCTTT TRBJ1-1 TRBD1 many TRBV29-1
CASTPPGGGFTEAFF TGTGCCAGCACCCCCCCGGGGGGCGGCTTCACTGAAGCTTTCTTT TRBJ1-1 NA NA TRBV28
CASSRQGNRVDEQFF TGTGCCAGCAGTCGTCAGGGGAACCGGGTCGATGAGCAGTTCTTC TRBJ2-1 NA few TRBV7-3